This T cell receptor beta chain was retrieved from a study of blood T cell repertoires in COVID-19. Looking at the study overall: Samples taken during acute and convalescent COVID-19 were collected in the United States, Italy and Spain. T cells, B-cell-depleted T cells, or PBMCs provided the cDNA or gDNA that served as material.

Germline-derived CDR1 and CDR2 are MNHEY and SVGEGT. The CDR3 sequence is 14 residues long. The V end lost 5 bases, the J end lost 4 bases, and 12 bases lay between the germline ends. Seattle patients were enrolled during active infection and followed longitudinally. Under the authors' procedure: Scientists estimated how many nucleated cells there were by amplifying reference gene primers. Sequencing was performed with immunoSEQ multiplex PCR; in TCRdb, only in-frame clones are kept and a portion is missing. V and J calls and clone size are those listed in that table; D and trimming were worked out from the DNA. The sample consists of tens of thousands of clones, 60% to 80% of them appearing once.

The source material was peripheral blood. The chain combines TRBV6-2 or TRBV6-3 with TRBJ1-3, with D possibly TRBD1 on 5 matching bases. The source of this sequence is a man in his 70s with COVID-19, enrolled during active disease. The CDR3 sequence is CASSAAGIGNTIYF. For the CDR3, the DNA is TGTGCCAGCAGTGCGGCAGGGATCGGAAACACCATATATTTT.